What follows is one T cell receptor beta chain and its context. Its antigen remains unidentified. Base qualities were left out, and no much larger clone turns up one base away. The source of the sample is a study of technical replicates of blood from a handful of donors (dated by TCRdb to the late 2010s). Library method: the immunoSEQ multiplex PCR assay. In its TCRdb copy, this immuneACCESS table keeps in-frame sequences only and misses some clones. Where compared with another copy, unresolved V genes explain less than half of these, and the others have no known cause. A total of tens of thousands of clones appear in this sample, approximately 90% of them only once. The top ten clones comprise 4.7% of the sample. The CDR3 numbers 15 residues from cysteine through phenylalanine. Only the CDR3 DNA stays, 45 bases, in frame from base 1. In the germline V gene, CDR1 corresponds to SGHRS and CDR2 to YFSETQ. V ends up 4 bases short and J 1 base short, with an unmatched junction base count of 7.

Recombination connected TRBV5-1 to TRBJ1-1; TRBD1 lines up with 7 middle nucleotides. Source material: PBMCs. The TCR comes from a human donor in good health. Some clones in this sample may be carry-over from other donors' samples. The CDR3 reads CASSIQGRQNTEAFF. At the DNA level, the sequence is TGCGCCAGCAGCATACAGGGGCGCCAGAACACTGAAGCTTTCTTT.